This T cell receptor (beta chain) was sequenced during a study of cytomegalovirus exposure and HLA in healthy donors. Notes on the study in general: According to a subsequent analysis, TCR clusters from the first cohort were inclined to appear together in the 110 or so validation repertoires. Reports indicated that the classifier achieved high specificity and sensitivity in diagnosing cytomegalovirus status.

Using immunoSEQ multiplex PCR, the repertoire was profiled, and TCRdb retains in-frame clones only, with some absent. The repertoire holds about 56,000 clones, with almost 97% as singletons. CDR1 and CDR2 (germline): MRHNA, SNTAGT. J gave up 6 bases and V 6 bases, and 5 bases lay outside the gene matches. This CDR3 spans 14 amino acids. With respect to this clone: What it recognizes is unknown.

Sequenced sample: PBMCs. V gene TRBV6-4 combines with J gene TRBJ2-3, with 11 bases lining up with TRBD2. The TCR originated in a woman between 18 and 29 years old in good health and CMV-seronegative. The CDR3 DNA sequence: TGTGCCAGCAGCAGACTAGCGGGGACCGATACGCAGTATTTT. This codes for CASSRLAGTDTQYF.